Below are 28 T cell receptor beta chains sequenced from a single sample in a study of OX40 agonist ivuxolimab in advanced cancers. Libraries were constructed by the immunoSEQ multiplex PCR assay. As stored in TCRdb, this immuneACCESS dataset retains in-frame rearrangements with V and J assigned. A fraction of the clones does not appear; measured against another copy, unresolved V genes explain less than half of the discrepancy, and the remainder lacks a known reason. The sample table holds tens of thousands of clones, of which about 92% were seen once. Together, the top ten hold 0.3% to 0.45% of the sample. The specimen was CD4+ or CD8+ T cells sorted from blood, collected in a trial of the OX40 agonist ivuxolimab. Source of these receptors: an adult with an advanced solid tumor such as melanoma, head and neck, liver or kidney cancer.

The chain has TRBV18 and TRBJ2-6; 7 bases line up with TRBD1. With V trimmed by 6 bases and J by 0 bases, 8 bases remained unmatched. This CDR3 is 17 amino acids long. Looked up from germline, CDR1 is KGHSH and CDR2 is LQKENI. The CDR3 sequence is CASSRDSLSSGANVLTF. The CDR3 coding sequence is TGTGCCAGCTCGAGGGACAGCCTTTCCTCTGGGGCCAACGTCCTGACTTTC.

V usage is TRBV11-3 and J usage is TRBJ2-3; weak D call: TRBD1 (5 bases). Per the germline V gene, CDR1 is SGHNT and CDR2 is YENEEA. CDR3 length: 13 amino acids. Deletions cut 6 bases from V and 2 bases from J, with 9 bases between. The CDR3 here is CASSQTVTDTQYF. CDR3 DNA: TGTGCCAGCAGTCAGACAGTCACAGATACGCAGTATTTT.

The chain recombines TRBV6-5 with TRBJ2-3, with D possibly TRBD2 on 6 matching bases. V was shortened by 4 bases and J by 4 bases, with 18 bases between the two germline ends. The CDR3 is 16 residues long. In germline, CDR1 is MNHEY, CDR2 SVGAGI. In DNA form, the CDR3 reads TGTGCCAGCAGTTCTTCCCGGACTACAACGCCAGATACGCAGTATTTT. This gives the protein CASSSSRTTTPDTQYF.

The rearrangement joins TRBV9 to TRBJ2-1; weak D call: TRBD2 (7 bases). V lost 3 bases and J lost 4, with 14 bases in between. The CDR3 sequence is 15 residues long. The germline CDR1 and CDR2 sequences are SGDLS and YYNGEE. Written as DNA, the CDR3 is TGTGCCAGCAGCGCCTCGGGGGGCACGTACAATGAGCAGTTCTTC. Amino acid sequence: CASSASGGTYNEQFF.

The chain uses TRBV4-1 and TRBJ2-1, with 11 bases identical to TRBD2. V trimming: 4 bases; J trimming: 5 bases; junction bases outside the gene matches: 4. Germline CDR1 is MGHRA and CDR2 is YSYEKL. The CDR3 runs to 15 residues. The DNA of the CDR3 is TGCGCCAGCAGCCTAGCGGGGGGGCTTGACAATGAGCAGTTCTTC. Protein sequence: CASSLAGGLDNEQFF.

This clone was detected only a few times. The chain employs TRBV7-9 and TRBJ1-4; D call uncertain. This CDR3 contains 12 residues. Trimming removed 5 bases at V and 8 bases at J, with 9 bases between. The V gene's germline CDR1 is SEHNR and CDR2 FQNEAQ (reference sequence). The CDR3 sequence: CASSGLFEKLFF. The CDR3 DNA sequence: TGTGCCAGCAGCGGGCTGTTCGAAAAACTGTTTTTT.

The rearrangement links TRBV7-3 to TRBJ1-5; possible D gene TRBD1, 5 bases. The ends were cut back, 5 bases at V and 5 bases at J, with 16 bases in the middle. This CDR3 contains 15 residues. The germline V gene has CDR1 SGHTA and CDR2 FQGTGA. This chain's CDR3 is CASSPIPTAHQPQHF. The CDR3 DNA sequence: TGTGCCAGCAGCCCCATTCCGACAGCCCATCAGCCCCAGCATTTT.

The chain carries TRBV11-2 and TRBJ1-6; 11 bases match TRBD1. This CDR3 has 14 amino acids. The germline V gene has CDR1 SGHAT and CDR2 FQNNGV. V shed 5 bases and J 12 bases; nucleotides not matched to a gene: 6. Here the CDR3 DNA reads TGTGCCAGCAGCCAGGCGGGACAGGGGGTACCCCTCCACTTT. This sequence encodes CASSQAGQGVPLHF.

The J gene is TRBJ2-3, the V gene TRBV5-4; 7 positions match TRBD2. The CDR3 sequence is 15 residues long. The V gene's germline CDR1 is SGHNT and CDR2 YYREEE (reference sequence). Trimming at V came to 4 bases and at J to 1 base, leaving 6 bases not matched to a gene. CDR3 sequence reads: CASSPDGGGTDTQYF. In DNA form, the CDR3 reads TGTGCCAGCAGCCCTGATGGGGGGGGCACAGATACGCAGTATTTT. The whole variable domain, filled in from reference TRBV5-4 and TRBJ2-3, reads ETGVTQSPTHLIKTRGQQVTLRCSSQSGHNTVSWYQQALGQGPQFIFQYYREEENGRGNFPPRFSGLQFPNYSSELNVNALELDDSALYLCASSPDGGGTDTQYFGPGTRLTVL.

The chain links TRBV19 to TRBJ2-7; D may match TRBD1 or TRBD2 (7 bases each). The CDR3 extends over 15 amino acids. Germline CDR1 is LNHDA and CDR2 is SQIVND (reference sequence). With 3 bases removed from V and 5 bases from J, the gap between germline ends came to 17 bases. CDR3 DNA: TGTGCCAGTAGTATCGGCCCCAGGGGGGGCAACGAGCAGTACTTC. It codes for CASSIGPRGGNEQYF.

The V and J genes are TRBV11-2 and TRBJ2-1; weak D call: TRBD1 (6 bases). Trimming took 5 bases from V and 4 from J, leaving 15 bases between them. The length of the CDR3 is 15 residues. CDR1 is SGHAT and CDR2 is FQNNGV in the germline V gene. As DNA, the CDR3 is TGTGCCAGCAGCGTCCGGGACACGCAGTACAATGAGCAGTTCTTC. Translating it yields CASSVRDTQYNEQFF.

J is TRBJ1-2 and V is TRBV2, with D tentatively TRBD1 (6 bases). This CDR3 contains 12 residues. Trimming removed 6 bases from V and 5 bases from J, with 10 bases in between. In germline, CDR1 is SNHLY, CDR2 FYNNEI. The CDR3 DNA reads as TGTGCCAGCAGAGGGGGTGGATATGGCTACACCTTC. It specifies CASRGGGYGYTF.

The rearrangement links TRBV7-2 to TRBJ2-4, with 10 bases that match TRBD1. The CDR3 runs 14 residues. From germline, CDR1 is SGHTA and CDR2 FQGNSA. Trimming removed 5 bases from V and 12 bases from J; junction bases left unmatched: 10. The CDR3 DNA sequence: TGTGCCAGCAGCACCGCCGGGACAGGGGCGCCTCAGTACTTC. Its translation: CASSTAGTGAPQYF.

The rearrangement uses TRBV10-3 and TRBJ1-1, with D unresolved. Trimming took 2 bases from V and 7 from J, leaving 11 bases between them. CDR1 and CDR2 (germline): ENHRY, SYGVKD. The CDR3 sequence is 13 residues long. CDR3 coding DNA: TGTGCCATCAGTGAGAGGCAGACCCTTGAAGCTTTCTTT. This encodes CAISERQTLEAFF.

The V and J genes are TRBV28 and TRBJ1-2; 10 bases agree with TRBD1. Germline V lookup: CDR1 MDHEN, CDR2 SYDVKM. Trimming took 2 bases from V and 4 from J; bases not matched to a gene: 4. This CDR3 contains 15 residues. The CDR3 bases are TGTGCCAGCAGTTTAGGGACAGGGGCCCGCTATGGCTACACCTTC. Translated, it gives CASSLGTGARYGYTF.

This chain joins TRBV28 and TRBJ2-3, with TRBD2 as a possible D gene (5 bases). The V end was cut by 6 bases, the J end by 4 bases, with 17 bases between. Germline lookup yields CDR1 MDHEN and CDR2 SYDVKM. The CDR3 covers 15 residues. In DNA, the CDR3 is TGTGCCAGCAGCAGTTTGGAAACGAGGGCAGATACGCAGTATTTT. Amino acid sequence: CASSSLETRADTQYF.

The chain uses TRBV15 and TRBJ2-2, with TRBD2 matching 8 bases. Losses at the gene ends were 8 bases for V and 2 bases for J; bases not matched to a gene: 4. Germline V gene lookup returns CDR1 LNHNV and CDR2 YYDKDF (reference sequence). The CDR3 covers 14 residues. The CDR3 sequence is CATGAGGNTGELFF. The CDR3 bases are TGTGCCACCGGTGCGGGGGGTAACACCGGGGAGCTGTTTTTT.

Only one count was recorded for this clone. This sequence joins TRBV2 and TRBJ2-7; a possible D gene is TRBD2 (5 bases). CDR3 size: 12 residues. The V gene lost 6 bases and the J gene lost 2 bases, with 8 bases spanning the gap. Germline V gene data show CDR1 as SNHLY and CDR2 as FYNNEI. CDR3 sequence: CASRRETYEQYF. Written as DNA, the CDR3 is TGTGCCAGCAGGAGGGAGACCTACGAGCAGTACTTC.

This chain joins TRBV10-3 and TRBJ1-6; TRBD1 is a possible D gene (6 bases). Trimming shortened V by 7 bases and J by 5 bases, and 9 bases separated the two germline ends. The CDR3 is made up of 13 amino acids. The germline gives CDR1 ENHRY, CDR2 SYGVKD. CDR3 loop: CAITGGDNSPLHF. The DNA of the CDR3 is TGTGCCATCACGGGGGGCGATAATTCACCCCTCCACTTT.

The J gene is TRBJ2-2, the V gene TRBV5-4; 14 bases line up with TRBD2. V gave up 5 bases and J gave up 4 bases; unmatched junction bases: 7. Germline loops: CDR1 SGHNT, CDR2 YYREEE (reference sequence). CDR3 length equals 17 residues. In DNA form, the CDR3 reads TGTGCCAGCAGAGTGACTAGCGGGGGGGCTGGCACCGGGGAGCTGTTTTTT. Translating gives CASRVTSGGAGTGELFF.

This chain links TRBV19 with TRBJ2-1; D not resolved. Trimming cost V 3 bases and J 10 bases, with 10 bases left between them. The CDR3 is 12 amino acids. Germline V gene sequence: CDR1 LNHDA, CDR2 SQIVND (reference sequence). CDR3 sequence (DNA): TGTGCCAGTAGTATGGTGGGCGCCGAGCAGTTCTTC. Its translation is CASSMVGAEQFF.

The chain employs TRBV4-3 and TRBJ2-3, with 8 bases aligning to TRBD1. Germline lookup yields CDR1 LGHNA and CDR2 YSLEER. The V segment lost 4 bases and the J segment 2 bases; nucleotides outside the gene matches: 8. The CDR3 runs to 16 residues. The CDR3, as DNA: TGCGCCAGCAGCCCCACGCACAGGGGGTTCACAGATACGCAGTATTTT. It is translated as CASSPTHRGFTDTQYF.

The chain recombines TRBV6-1 with TRBJ1-6, with D maybe TRBD1 (5 bases). CDR1 is MNHNS, CDR2 SASEGT, per germline. The CDR3 sequence is 13 residues long. V was cut by 8 bases and J by 7 bases, with 12 bases left in between. The CDR3 reads CASRLGVNSPLHF. The CDR3 DNA follows: TGTGCCAGCCGATTAGGGGTGAATTCACCCCTCCACTTT.

This chain uses TRBV6-1 with TRBJ1-2, with 9 bases lining up with TRBD1. CDR1 and CDR2 (germline): MNHNS, SASEGT. With V trimmed by 6 bases and J by 5 bases, 7 bases remained unmatched. The CDR3 covers 14 residues. This chain's CDR3 is CASRSGQGRYGYTF. The CDR3 region has the DNA TGTGCCAGCAGGAGTGGACAGGGGAGGTATGGCTACACCTTC.

The chain combines TRBV9 with TRBJ2-1; the D gene is possibly TRBD2 (5 bases). V dropped 3 bases and J dropped 4 bases, with 14 bases sitting between them. Germline CDR1 and CDR2: SGDLS and YYNGEE. The CDR3 has 15 amino acids. DNA of the CDR3: TGTGCCAGCAGCGCTAGAGAGGGAGCTTACAATGAGCAGTTCTTC. Its translation: CASSAREGAYNEQFF.

This sequence joins TRBV2 and TRBJ1-6; tentative D call: TRBD1 (6 bases). Germline V CDR1 and CDR2: SNHLY, FYNNEI. Deletions cut 8 bases from V and 0 bases from J, with 8 bases between. The CDR3 totals 14 residues. The CDR3, as DNA: TGTGCCAGCCAGGGGAGCTCCTATAATTCACCCCTCCACTTT. Protein: CASQGSSYNSPLHF. Supplemented by reference TRBV2 and TRBJ1-6, the full variable domain reads EPEVTQTPSHQVTQMGQEVILRCVPISNHLYFYWYRQILGQKVEFLVSFYNNEISEKSEIFDDQFSVERPDGSNFTLKIRSTKLEDSAMYFCASQGSSYNSPLHFGNGTRLTVT.

This chain uses TRBV10-3 with TRBJ2-2; 7 bases fit TRBD1. V lost 8 bases, J lost 6 bases, and 12 bases stayed unmatched. CDR1 and CDR2 from the germline V gene are ENHRY and SYGVKD. CDR3 size: 15 residues. This CDR3 reads CAIRSTGTYSGELFF. The DNA for the CDR3 is TGTGCCATCCGATCGACAGGGACGTATTCCGGGGAGCTGTTTTTT.

The genes are TRBV30 and TRBJ1-6, with a possible D match to TRBD1 (5 bases). The CDR3 is made up of 15 amino acids. The germline V gene encodes CDR1 GTSNPN and CDR2 SVGIG (reference sequence). The V end lost 3 bases, the J end lost 5 bases, and 14 bases lay between the germline ends. DNA of the CDR3: TGTGCCTGGAGGACCGGGGCCAGGGATAATTCACCCCTCCACTTT. Translating it yields CAWRTGARDNSPLHF.